Only one count was recorded for the clone carrying this T cell receptor beta chain. Its specificity is unknown. This entry is derived from a study of shared clonotypes between healthy human individuals. Study-level results: Sequencing depth was expected to affect clonotype sharing among donors. Tissues were not sampled, only blood, and their repertoires likely differ. Rarefaction exposed incomplete sorted-subset sequencing despite large depth.

Per the germline V gene, CDR1 is SGDLS and CDR2 is YYNGEE. This CDR3 comprises 12 residues. Trimming took off 3 bases at V and 5 bases at J, with 6 bases between the two ends. Genomic DNA of every subset was divided equally among multiple immunoSEQ plates. Here immunoSEQ multiplex PCR was the method, and the copy in TCRdb shows in-frame clones only, minus some. The table records about 2.3 million clones, approximately 90% of them present only once. This sequence was found in a man in his late teens or twenties in good health. Some clones in this sample may be carry-over from other donors' samples. The chain joins TRBV9 to TRBJ1-3; D gene ambiguous. The sequenced material came from naive CD4+ T cells from PBMCs. Subset defined: CD45RA+ positively selected. DNA of the CDR3: TGTGCCAGCAGCGGAGAGAGAAACACCATATATTTT. Residues: CASSGERNTIYF.